Presented here are 32 T cell receptor beta chains from one specimen sequenced in a study of CD8+ T cells in alopecia areata. The treatment here: oral pan-JAK inhibitor, 5-10 mg twice daily. Extraction of RNA preceded its reverse transcription into cDNA, which served as the sequencing template. The assay was immunoSEQ multiplex PCR, and TCRdb's table has in-frame clones only and misses some. The sample contains some 180,000 clones, 53% of which appear only once. Sequencing used CD8+ T cells sorted from blood, obtained at week 24, from a patient treated with tofacitinib. The source of these receptors is a human donor with alopecia areata.

The rearrangement joins TRBV5-6 to TRBJ1-1; D perhaps matches TRBD1 (5 bases). V was cut by 4 bases and J by 1 base, with 14 bases left in between. Per germline, CDR1 SGHDT and CDR2 YYEEEE. The CDR3 contains 15 residues. The CDR3 loop is CASSPDGQGNTEAFF. The DNA for the CDR3 is TGTGCCAGCAGCCCTGATGGGCAGGGGAACACTGAAGCTTTCTTT.

The chain links TRBV29-1 to TRBJ1-2; 8 bases line up with TRBD1. There are 12 residues in the CDR3. Germline CDR1 reads SQVTM; CDR2 reads ANQGSEA. The junction had 4 bases not matched to a gene; V was cut back by 4 bases and J by 6 bases. The CDR3 nucleotides are TGCAGCGTTGGAGGACAGGGAAATGGCTACACCTTC. Translation gives CSVGGQGNGYTF.

The sample holds one count of this clone. The same CDR3 can be traced to other DNA sequences in this sample. This chain joins TRBV7-9 and TRBJ2-5; D uncertain. CDR1 SEHNR and CDR2 FQNEAQ come from the germline V gene (reference sequence). Trimming stripped 2 bases from V and 2 bases from J, with 0 bases between. The CDR3 totals 11 residues. CDR3 in DNA: TGTGCCAGCAGCTTACAAGAGACCCAGTACTTC. It codes for CASSLQETQYF.

This clone was seen a handful of times. J is TRBJ2-3 and V is TRBV11-2; 7 bases match TRBD2. This CDR3 contains 11 residues. Trimming cost V 3 bases and J 11 bases; bases outside gene matches: 2. Germline V gene data show CDR1 as SGHAT and CDR2 as FQNNGV. CDR3 nucleotides: TGTGCCAGCAGCTTGGGGAGGGAGCAGTATTTT. Its protein product is CASSLGREQYF.

V gene TRBV6-1 combines with J gene TRBJ1-1; no reliable D call. Germline V gives CDR1 MNHNS, CDR2 SASEGT. The CDR3 runs 13 residues. With 5 bases removed from V and 1 base from J, the gap between germline ends came to 8 bases. The CDR3 bases are TGTGCCAGCAGTACCAATGGGAACACTGAAGCTTTCTTT. Translation gives CASSTNGNTEAFF.

The gene calls are TRBV9 and TRBJ2-3; the D call may be TRBD1 or TRBD2 (5 bases each). The CDR3 contains 14 residues. V was cut by 0 bases and J by 5 bases, with 10 bases left in between. The germline gives CDR1 SGDLS, CDR2 YYNGEE. The CDR3 reads CASSVVGAGDTQYF. Written as DNA, the CDR3 is TGTGCCAGCAGCGTAGTCGGGGCGGGAGATACGCAGTATTTT.

The V gene is TRBV29-1, the J gene TRBJ1-1, with TRBD1 identical over 7 bases. Per germline, CDR1 SQVTM and CDR2 ANQGSEA. The junction had 6 bases not matched to a gene; V was cut back by 6 bases and J by 2 bases. There are 13 residues in the CDR3. CDR3 coding DNA: TGCAGCGTGCGGACAGGCCAAAACACTGAAGCTTTCTTT. The encoded protein is CSVRTGQNTEAFF.

V and J are TRBV4-3 and TRBJ1-5; possibly TRBD1 for D (6 bases). The V end was cut by 4 bases, the J end by 2 bases, with 12 bases between. Germline-derived CDR1 and CDR2 are LGHNA and YSLEER. CDR3 size: 15 residues. This chain's CDR3 is CASSLVPGGNQPQHF. CDR3 bases: TGCGCCAGCAGCCTCGTCCCAGGGGGCAATCAGCCCCAGCATTTT.

This rearrangement joins TRBV30 to TRBJ2-7, with D possibly being TRBD1 or TRBD2 (5 bases each). This CDR3 comprises 13 residues. Germline V gene lookup returns CDR1 GTSNPN and CDR2 SVGIG (reference sequence). V lost 1 base, J lost 3 bases, and 10 bases lay in between. The CDR3 region has the DNA TGTGCCTGGAGTGCCGGGGCGGGCTACGAGCAGTACTTC. This translates into CAWSAGAGYEQYF.

V and J are TRBV6-5 and TRBJ1-6; D is uncertain. The CDR3 loop spans 13 amino acids. Germline V gene data show CDR1 as MNHEY and CDR2 as SVGAGI. The ends were cut back, 0 bases at V and 12 bases at J, with 9 bases in the middle. The CDR3 DNA reads TGTGCCAGCAGTTACTCCCGGTCGGGACCCCTCCACTTT. Translation: CASSYSRSGPLHF.

V gene TRBV5-4 combines with J gene TRBJ2-5; D ambiguous. Trimming shortened V by 4 bases and J by 2 bases, and 9 bases separated the two germline ends. CDR3 length: 13 residues. Germline CDR1 reads SGHNT; CDR2 reads YYREEE (reference sequence). The CDR3 sequence: CASSNARQETQYF. The CDR3 nucleotides read TGTGCCAGCAGCAACGCCAGGCAAGAGACCCAGTACTTC.

The chain uses TRBV28 and TRBJ1-1, with TRBD1 matching over 7 bases. Per the germline V gene, CDR1 is MDHEN and CDR2 is SYDVKM. V gave up 5 bases and J gave up 4 bases; unmatched junction bases: 4. CDR3 length equals 13 residues. This CDR3 reads CASSDGQATEAFF. CDR3 nucleotide sequence: TGTGCCAGCAGTGACGGACAGGCCACTGAAGCTTTCTTT.

V and J are TRBV7-9 and TRBJ2-7, with 8 positions matching TRBD1. The CDR3 extends over 14 amino acids. The V gene end was trimmed by 2 bases and the J gene end by 7 bases; junction bases not matched to a gene: 7. The germline gives CDR1 SEHNR, CDR2 FQNEAQ (reference sequence). Here the CDR3 DNA reads TGTGCCAGCAGCTTACAGGGGGCGTCGTGGGAGCAGTACTTC. It specifies CASSLQGASWEQYF.

The chain couples TRBV29-1 to TRBJ1-2; 10 nucleotides line up with TRBD1. The CDR3 runs to 13 residues. Germline V gene sequence: CDR1 SQVTM, CDR2 ANQGSEA. The CDR3 here is CSAGTGANYGYTF. The CDR3 nucleotides are TGCAGTGCCGGGACAGGGGCTAACTATGGCTACACCTTC. Full variable domain (missing parts from reference TRBV29-1 and TRBJ1-2): SAVISQKPSRDICQRGTSLTIQCQVDSQVTMMFWYRQQPGQSLTLIATANQGSEATYESGFVIDKFPISRPNLTFSTLTVSNMSPEDSSIYLCSAGTGANYGYTFGSGTRLTVV.

The chain links TRBV29-1 to TRBJ2-2; TRBD2 is a possible D gene (7 bases). Germline values: CDR1 SQVTM, CDR2 ANQGSEA. V shed 3 bases and J shed 6 bases, with 11 bases lying between them. The CDR3 extends over 13 amino acids. The DNA of the CDR3 is TGCAGCGTTGACGGGGGGCGGGCCGGGGAGCTGTTTTTT. Its protein is CSVDGGRAGELFF.

This clone was picked up a small number of times. V is TRBV29-1 and J is TRBJ2-4, with D possibly TRBD1 on 6 matching bases. The CDR3 has 15 amino acids. Per germline, CDR1 SQVTM and CDR2 ANQGSEA. Deletions cut 3 bases from V and 2 bases from J, with 14 bases between. DNA for the CDR3: TGCAGCGTTGAGACAGGTGGAACGTCCAAAAACATTCAGTACTTC. Translation: CSVETGGTSKNIQYF.

This chain uses TRBV6-5 with TRBJ1-5; D remains ambiguous. Trimming cost V 5 bases and J 10 bases, with 18 bases left between them. Germline-derived CDR1 and CDR2 are MNHEY and SVGAGI. The CDR3 runs to 14 residues. The CDR3 loop is CASSPSLGSEPQHF. The CDR3 DNA follows: TGTGCCAGCAGTCCTTCCCTGGGTAGTGAACCCCAGCATTTT.

This rearrangement joins TRBV9 to TRBJ2-3; 7 bases are a match to TRBD2. Germline V CDR1 and CDR2: SGDLS, YYNGEE. Trimming cost V 4 bases and J 6 bases; bases outside gene matches: 8. The CDR3 runs to 14 residues. In nucleotides, the CDR3 is TGTGCCAGCAGCCCCGGACTAGTAGGGGATACGCAGTATTTT. Its translation is CASSPGLVGDTQYF.

The rearrangement uses TRBV5-1 and TRBJ1-2; 7 bases align to TRBD1. The V gene's germline CDR1 is SGHRS and CDR2 YFSETQ. V was pared by 2 bases and J by 6 bases, with 10 bases of the junction left unmatched. The CDR3 has 15 residues. The DNA of the CDR3 is TGCGCCAGCAGCTTAACCTTAACAGGGGCAAATGGCTACACCTTC. It is translated as CASSLTLTGANGYTF.

This clone turned up a few times. The same CDR3 arises from other DNA sequences in this sample as well. V and J are TRBV11-2 and TRBJ2-3; 8 nucleotides match TRBD2. The length of the CDR3 is 14 residues. Unmatched junction bases numbered 1, after V lost 1 base and J lost 4 bases. Per germline, CDR1 SGHAT and CDR2 FQNNGV. The CDR3 here is CASSLVGGADTQYF. The CDR3 DNA sequence: TGTGCCAGCAGCTTAGTCGGGGGGGCAGATACGCAGTATTTT.

This clone has just one count. The rearrangement joins TRBV4-3 to TRBJ2-3; D ambiguous. Trimming shortened V by 0 bases and J by 9 bases, and 19 bases separated the two germline ends. Germline lookup yields CDR1 LGHNA and CDR2 YSLEER. This CDR3 is built from 16 residues. CDR3 amino acids: CASSQDRLVGSKTQYF. The CDR3 nucleotides are TGCGCCAGCAGCCAAGATCGATTGGTAGGGTCAAAAACGCAGTATTTT.

The chain has TRBV27 and TRBJ1-5; unclear D gene. In germline, CDR1 is MNHEY, CDR2 SMNVEV (reference sequence). The V and J ends lost 2 bases and 4 bases respectively, with 9 bases between them. The CDR3 loop spans 14 amino acids. The CDR3 coding sequence is TGTGCCAGCAGTTTAAGCAGCCGTAATCAGCCCCAGCATTTT. Protein sequence: CASSLSSRNQPQHF.

The J gene is TRBJ2-7, the V gene TRBV5-1, with TRBD1 identical over 7 bases. After removal of 3 bases from V and 2 bases from J, the junction contained 8 bases not matched to a gene. In germline, CDR1 is SGHRS, CDR2 YFSETQ. CDR3 length: 15 amino acids. Written as DNA, the CDR3 is TGCGCCAGCAGCTACGCCCTCGGGACAGCCTACGAGCAGTACTTC. Translated: CASSYALGTAYEQYF.

The V call is TRBV30, the J call TRBJ1-6; 7 bases align to TRBD1. The CDR3 extends over 16 amino acids. Per germline, CDR1 GTSNPN and CDR2 SVGIG (reference sequence). V was pared by 0 bases and J by 9 bases, with 11 bases of the junction left unmatched. Here the CDR3 DNA reads TGTGCCTGGAGTGTACCCACGACAGGGAGGATTTCACCCCTCCACTTT. As protein: CAWSVPTTGRISPLHF. Together with reference TRBV30 and TRBJ1-6, the CDR3 gives the full variable domain: SQTIHQWPATLVQPVGSPLSLECTVEGTSNPNLYWYRQAAGRGLQLLFYSVGIGQISSEVPQNLSASRPQDRQFILSSKKLLLSDSGFYLCAWSVPTTGRISPLHFGNGTRLTVT.

This clone was seen a handful of times. The V gene is TRBV27, the J gene TRBJ1-2; TRBD1 is a possible D gene (6 bases). Trimming took off 5 bases at V and 3 bases at J, with 13 bases between the two ends. CDR1 and CDR2 from the germline V gene are MNHEY and SMNVEV (reference sequence). This CDR3 comprises 14 residues. CDR3 sequence (DNA): TGTGCCAGCAGTATTTCACAGGGAGACTATGGCTACACCTTC. As protein: CASSISQGDYGYTF.

The rearrangement joins TRBV29-1 to TRBJ2-1; 9 nucleotides match TRBD2. J was trimmed by 9 bases and V by 1 base; bases with no gene match: 1. The CDR3 length is 12 residues. The germline CDR1 and CDR2 sequences are SQVTM and ANQGSEA. This chain's CDR3 is CSVEGRGGEQFF. The CDR3, as DNA: TGCAGCGTTGAAGGGCGGGGGGGTGAGCAGTTCTTC.

This clone was seen a handful of times. The chain has TRBV10-2 and TRBJ1-1; TRBD1 matches 8 bases. V lost 2 bases and J lost 7; bases outside the gene matches: 6. CDR1 is WSHSY, CDR2 SAAADI, per germline. The CDR3 runs 14 residues. The CDR3 loop is CASSEIGQGGEAFF. CDR3 nucleotide sequence: TGCGCCAGCAGTGAGATTGGACAGGGTGGTGAAGCTTTCTTT.

The chain combines TRBV19 with TRBJ1-1, with 7 bases identical to TRBD1. Trimming cost V 3 bases and J 0 bases; bases outside gene matches: 7. This CDR3 is built from 16 residues. Germline V gives CDR1 LNHDA, CDR2 SQIVND (reference sequence). The CDR3 sequence: CASSITGDPVNTEAFF. DNA of the CDR3: TGTGCCAGTAGTATCACAGGGGATCCCGTGAACACTGAAGCTTTCTTT.

V is TRBV6-1 and J is TRBJ1-1; no clear D gene. There are 10 residues in the CDR3. Trimming pared 8 bases from V and 6 bases from J, leaving 7 bases between. The V gene's germline CDR1 is MNHNS and CDR2 SASEGT. This CDR3 is CASGYSEAFF. The DNA of the CDR3 is TGTGCCAGCGGCTACTCTGAAGCTTTCTTT.

The rearrangement uses TRBV27 and TRBJ1-4, with TRBD1 as a possible D gene (5 bases). The length of the CDR3 is 16 residues. Trimming removed 2 bases from V and 7 bases from J, with 17 bases in between. The germline V gene has CDR1 MNHEY and CDR2 SMNVEV (reference sequence). CDR3 coding DNA: TGTGCCAGCAGTTTAGGAGGGGAGGGCCTGGGTGAAAAACTGTTTTTT. Amino acid sequence: CASSLGGEGLGEKLFF.

V usage is TRBV9 and J usage is TRBJ1-2, with D possibly being TRBD1 (5 bases). This CDR3 comprises 15 residues. Trimming shortened V by 4 bases and J by 0 bases, and 13 bases separated the two germline ends. Per the germline V gene, CDR1 is SGDLS and CDR2 is YYNGEE. The CDR3 here is CASSLNQGTNYGYTF. The CDR3 DNA is TGTGCCAGCAGCTTAAACCAGGGAACTAACTATGGCTACACCTTC.

This clone has only a few counts. CDR3 nucleotides: TGTGCCAGTAGCGGGCTAGGACATGGCTACACCTTC. Protein product: CASSGLGHGYTF. This sequence joins TRBV19 and TRBJ1-2; D unresolved. The CDR3 length is 12 residues. Germline loops: CDR1 LNHDA, CDR2 SQIVND (reference sequence). Trimming cost V 6 bases and J 6 bases, with 11 bases left between them.